This T cell receptor (beta chain) was sequenced during a study of T-cell memory formation after mild COVID-19. Background on the study: Clustering of TCRs was largely donor specific.

General study points: Detection of some responders pre-infection suggested pre-existing cross-reactive memory T cells participated. Contracting CD4+ clones lay largely in CM and EM, with CD8+ ones residing in EMRA. Clones that contracted from day 15 to 85 were balanced CD4/CD8, while later expanders leaned CD4+.

Each CDR3 protein is one row after TCRdb ran MiXCR on the 5' RACE reads. The table has roughly 480,000 distinct CDR3 sequences, around a quarter seen once. The germline gives CDR1 LGHNA, CDR2 YSLEER. V was pared by 1 base and J by 5 bases, with 23 bases between. The CDR3 extends over 18 amino acids. For this clonotype: Its target is unknown.

Sequencing input: PBMCs or a T cell subset sorted from them (not recorded which). The clonotype was recovered from an adult woman who had mild COVID-19 (a few samples of this study predate the infection). Cell type and time point are not known. The chain carries TRBV4-3 and TRBJ1-1, with D possibly matching TRBD1 (6 bases). The CDR3 DNA follows: TGCGCCAGCAGCCAAGGTTTTCGGGGGCGCATTGGTAGAACTGAAGCTTTCTTT. This codes for CASSQGFRGRIGRTEAFF.